This T cell receptor (beta chain) was sequenced for a study of CD8+ T cells in alopecia areata. Looking at the study overall: The drug, tofacitinib, lasted 6 to 18 months, followed by 6 months off drug. Overall study findings and caveats: Scalp clonality, together with expanded CD8+ clones among the top 100, fell significantly with tofacitinib. Scalp samples also contribute reads from the resident alphabeta T cells found in normal skin.

The CDR3 length is 17 residues. V lost 3 bases, J lost 6 bases, and 11 bases stayed unmatched. Germline values: CDR1 SEHNR, CDR2 FQNEAQ (reference sequence). There are a few counts of this clone. Antigen specificity is unknown. Investigators isolated RNA and reverse transcribed it into cDNA to act as the sequencing template. The protocol was immunoSEQ multiplex PCR, while the TCRdb copy is restricted to in-frame clones and leaves out a portion. The sample holds about 190,000 clones, 50% to 60% seen once. Treatment noted: oral pan-JAK inhibitor, 5-10 mg twice daily. The sample in question was CD4+ T cells sorted from blood, obtained at week 4, from a patient treated with tofacitinib. V is TRBV7-9 and J is TRBJ1-4; TRBD1 matches 9 bases. The receptor's source is a human donor with alopecia areata. The CDR3, as DNA: TGTGCCAGCAGCTTGCGCCCCGGGACAGGGTGGGATGAAAAACTGTTTTTT. The encoded protein is CASSLRPGTGWDEKLFF.